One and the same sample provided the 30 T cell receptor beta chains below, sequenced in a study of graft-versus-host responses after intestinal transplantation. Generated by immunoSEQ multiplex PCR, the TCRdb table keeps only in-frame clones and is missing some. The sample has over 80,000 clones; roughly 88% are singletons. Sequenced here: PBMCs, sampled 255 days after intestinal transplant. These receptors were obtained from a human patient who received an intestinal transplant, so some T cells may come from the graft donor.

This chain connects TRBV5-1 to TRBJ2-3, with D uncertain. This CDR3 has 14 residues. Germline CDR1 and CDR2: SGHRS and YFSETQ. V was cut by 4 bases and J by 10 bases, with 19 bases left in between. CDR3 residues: CASSHFLPGRAQYF. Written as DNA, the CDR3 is TGCGCCAGCAGCCATTTCCTTCCTGGCCGTGCGCAGTATTTT.

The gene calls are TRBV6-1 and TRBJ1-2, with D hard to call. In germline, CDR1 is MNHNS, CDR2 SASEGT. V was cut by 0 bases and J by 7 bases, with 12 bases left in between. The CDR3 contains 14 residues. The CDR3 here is CASSEAWQDFGYTF. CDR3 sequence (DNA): TGTGCCAGCAGTGAAGCTTGGCAAGATTTTGGCTACACCTTC.

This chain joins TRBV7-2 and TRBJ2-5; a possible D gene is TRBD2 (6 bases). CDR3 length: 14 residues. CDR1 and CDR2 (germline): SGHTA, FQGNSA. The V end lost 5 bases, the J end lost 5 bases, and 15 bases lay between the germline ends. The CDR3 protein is CASSHRDSLETQYF. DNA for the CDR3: TGTGCCAGCAGCCATAGGGACTCCTTGGAGACCCAGTACTTC.

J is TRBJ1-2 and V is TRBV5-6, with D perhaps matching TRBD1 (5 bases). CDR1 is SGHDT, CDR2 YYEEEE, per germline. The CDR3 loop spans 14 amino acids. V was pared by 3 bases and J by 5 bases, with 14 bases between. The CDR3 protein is CASSWLDIQYGYTF. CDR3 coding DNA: TGTGCCAGCAGCTGGCTGGACATTCAATATGGCTACACCTTC.

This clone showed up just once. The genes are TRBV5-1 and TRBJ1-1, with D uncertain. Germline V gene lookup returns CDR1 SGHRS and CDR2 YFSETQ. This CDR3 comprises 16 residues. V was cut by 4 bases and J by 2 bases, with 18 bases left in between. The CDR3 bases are TGCGCCAGCAGCGCCTACCCTGAGGGCCCTAACACTGAAGCTTTCTTT. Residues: CASSAYPEGPNTEAFF.

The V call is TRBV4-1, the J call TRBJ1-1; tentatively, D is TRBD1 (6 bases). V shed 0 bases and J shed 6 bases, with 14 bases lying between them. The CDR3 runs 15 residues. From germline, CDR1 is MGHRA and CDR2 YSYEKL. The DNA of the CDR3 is TGCGCCAGCAGCCAAGAACGGGGGGCGAGGCCTGAAGCTTTCTTT. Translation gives CASSQERGARPEAFF.

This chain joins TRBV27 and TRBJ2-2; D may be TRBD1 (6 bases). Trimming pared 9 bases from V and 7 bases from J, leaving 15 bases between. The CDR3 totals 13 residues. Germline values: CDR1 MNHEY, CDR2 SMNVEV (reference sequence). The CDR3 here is CASLQGFGGELFF. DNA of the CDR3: TGTGCCAGTTTACAGGGTTTTGGCGGGGAGCTGTTTTTT.

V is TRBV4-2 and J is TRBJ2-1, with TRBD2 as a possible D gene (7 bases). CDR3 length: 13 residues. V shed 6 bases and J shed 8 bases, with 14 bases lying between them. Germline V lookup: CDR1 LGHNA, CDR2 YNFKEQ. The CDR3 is CASRAGEGDEQFF. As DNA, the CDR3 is TGTGCCAGCAGAGCAGGGGAGGGGGATGAGCAGTTCTTC.

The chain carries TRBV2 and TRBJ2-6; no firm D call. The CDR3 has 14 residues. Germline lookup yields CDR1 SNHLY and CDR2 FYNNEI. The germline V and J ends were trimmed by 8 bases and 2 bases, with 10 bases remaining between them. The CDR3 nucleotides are TGTGCCAGCTTACAGTACGCTGGGGCCAACGTCCTGACTTTC. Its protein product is CASLQYAGANVLTF.

The CDR3 protein is CASGGYSNQPQHF. The CDR3, as DNA: TGTGCTTCGGGGGGATATAGCAATCAGCCCCAGCATTTT. The J gene is TRBJ1-5, the V gene TRBV28; weak D call: TRBD1 (5 bases). Germline V gene lookup returns CDR1 MDHEN and CDR2 SYDVKM. The CDR3 runs to 13 residues.

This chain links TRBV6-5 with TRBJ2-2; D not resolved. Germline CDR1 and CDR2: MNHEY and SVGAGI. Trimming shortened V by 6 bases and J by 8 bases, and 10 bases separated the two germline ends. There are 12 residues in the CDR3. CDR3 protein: CASRAVPGELFF. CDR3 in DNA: TGTGCCAGCAGGGCGGTGCCAGGGGAGCTGTTTTTT.

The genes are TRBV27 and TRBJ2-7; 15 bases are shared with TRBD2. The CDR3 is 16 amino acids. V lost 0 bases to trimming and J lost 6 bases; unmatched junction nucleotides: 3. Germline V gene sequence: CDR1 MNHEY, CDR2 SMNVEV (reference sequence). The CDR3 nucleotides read TGTGCCAGCAGTTTATCCGGACTAGCGGGGGGGCGCGAGCAGTACTTC. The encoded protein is CASSLSGLAGGREQYF.

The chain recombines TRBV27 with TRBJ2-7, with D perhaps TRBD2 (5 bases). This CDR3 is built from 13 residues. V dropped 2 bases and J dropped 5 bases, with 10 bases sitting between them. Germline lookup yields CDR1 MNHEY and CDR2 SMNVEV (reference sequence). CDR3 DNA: TGTGCCAGCAGTTTAGGAGGTGGAGACGAGCAGTACTTC. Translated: CASSLGGGDEQYF.

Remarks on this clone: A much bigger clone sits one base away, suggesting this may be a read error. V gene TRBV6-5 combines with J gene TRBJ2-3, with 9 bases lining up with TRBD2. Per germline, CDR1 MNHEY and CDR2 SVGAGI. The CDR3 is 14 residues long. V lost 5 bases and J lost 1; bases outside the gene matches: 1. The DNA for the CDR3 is TGTGCCAGCAGTGAGCGGGGGGGCACAGATACGCAGTATTTT. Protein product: CASSERGGTDTQYF.

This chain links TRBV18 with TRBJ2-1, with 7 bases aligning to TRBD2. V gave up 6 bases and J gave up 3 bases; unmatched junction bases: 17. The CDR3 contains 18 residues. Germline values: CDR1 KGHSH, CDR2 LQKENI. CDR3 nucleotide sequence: TGTGCCAGCTCGGGGGGGTATGCCGTAGGAAGTCTCTACAATGAGCAGTTCTTC. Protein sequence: CASSGGYAVGSLYNEQFF. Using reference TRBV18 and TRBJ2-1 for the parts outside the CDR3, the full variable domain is NAGVMQNPRHLVRRRGQEARLRCSPMKGHSHVYWYRQLPEEGLKFMVYLQKENIIDESGMPKERFSAEFPKEGPSILRIQQVVRGDSAAYFCASSGGYAVGSLYNEQFFGPGTRLTVL.

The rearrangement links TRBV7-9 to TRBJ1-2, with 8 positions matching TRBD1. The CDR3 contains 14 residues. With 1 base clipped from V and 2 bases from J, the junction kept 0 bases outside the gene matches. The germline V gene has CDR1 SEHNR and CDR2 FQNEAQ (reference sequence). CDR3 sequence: CASSLGQGNYGYTF. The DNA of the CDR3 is TGTGCCAGCAGCTTAGGACAGGGGAACTATGGCTACACCTTC.

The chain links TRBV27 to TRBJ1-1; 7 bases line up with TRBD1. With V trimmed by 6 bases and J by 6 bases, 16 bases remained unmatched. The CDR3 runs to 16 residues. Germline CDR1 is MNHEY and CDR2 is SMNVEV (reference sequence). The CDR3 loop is CASSTPGGLTGAEAFF. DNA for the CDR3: TGTGCCAGCAGCACCCCAGGGGGTCTAACGGGGGCTGAAGCTTTCTTT.

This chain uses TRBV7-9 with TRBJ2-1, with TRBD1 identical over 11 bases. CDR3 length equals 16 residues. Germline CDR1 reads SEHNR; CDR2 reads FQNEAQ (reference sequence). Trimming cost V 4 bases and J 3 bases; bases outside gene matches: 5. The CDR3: CASSSGQGADYNEQFF. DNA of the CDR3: TGTGCCAGCAGCTCCGGACAGGGGGCCGACTACAATGAGCAGTTCTTC.

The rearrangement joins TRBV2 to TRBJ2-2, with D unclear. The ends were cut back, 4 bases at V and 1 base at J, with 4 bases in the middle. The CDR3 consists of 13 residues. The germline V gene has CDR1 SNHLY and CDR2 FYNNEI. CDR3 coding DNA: TGTGCCAGCAGTGCGGGGAACACCGGGGAGCTGTTTTTT. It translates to CASSAGNTGELFF.

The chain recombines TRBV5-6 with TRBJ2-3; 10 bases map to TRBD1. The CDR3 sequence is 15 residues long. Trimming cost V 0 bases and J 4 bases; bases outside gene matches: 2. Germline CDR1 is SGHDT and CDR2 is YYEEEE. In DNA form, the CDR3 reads TGTGCCAGCAGCTTGGGGACAGGGGGATCAGATACGCAGTATTTT. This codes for CASSLGTGGSDTQYF.

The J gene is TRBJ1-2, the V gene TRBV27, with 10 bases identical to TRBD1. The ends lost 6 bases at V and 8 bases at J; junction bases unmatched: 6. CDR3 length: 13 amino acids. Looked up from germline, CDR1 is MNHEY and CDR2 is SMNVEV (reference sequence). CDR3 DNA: TGTGCCAGCAGGGGGACAGGGGTGGAAGGCTACACCTTC. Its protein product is CASRGTGVEGYTF.

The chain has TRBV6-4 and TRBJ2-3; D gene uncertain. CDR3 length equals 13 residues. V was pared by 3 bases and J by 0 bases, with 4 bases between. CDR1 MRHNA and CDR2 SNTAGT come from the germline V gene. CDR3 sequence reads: CASSERSTDTQYF. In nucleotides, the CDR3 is TGTGCCAGCAGTGAAAGGAGCACAGATACGCAGTATTTT.

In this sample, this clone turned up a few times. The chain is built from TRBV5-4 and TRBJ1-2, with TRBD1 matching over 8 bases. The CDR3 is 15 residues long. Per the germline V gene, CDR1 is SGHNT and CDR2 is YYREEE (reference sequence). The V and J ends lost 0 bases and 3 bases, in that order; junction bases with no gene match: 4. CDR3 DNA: TGTGCCAGCAGCTTGGCTCAGGGGGCCTACTATGGCTACACCTTC. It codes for CASSLAQGAYYGYTF.

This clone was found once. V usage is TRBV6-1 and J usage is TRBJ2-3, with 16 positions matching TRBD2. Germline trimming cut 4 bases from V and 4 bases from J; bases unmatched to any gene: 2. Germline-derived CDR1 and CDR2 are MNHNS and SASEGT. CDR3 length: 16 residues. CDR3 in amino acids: CASSVGTSGGADTQYF. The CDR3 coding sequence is TGTGCCAGCAGTGTCGGGACTAGCGGGGGGGCAGATACGCAGTATTTT.

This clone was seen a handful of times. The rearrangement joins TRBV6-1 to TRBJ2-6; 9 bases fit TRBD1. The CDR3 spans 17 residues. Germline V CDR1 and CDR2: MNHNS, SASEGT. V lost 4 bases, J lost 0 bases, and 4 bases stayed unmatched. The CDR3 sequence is CASSALQGASGANVLTF. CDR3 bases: TGTGCCAGCAGTGCGCTACAGGGGGCCTCTGGGGCCAACGTCCTGACTTTC.

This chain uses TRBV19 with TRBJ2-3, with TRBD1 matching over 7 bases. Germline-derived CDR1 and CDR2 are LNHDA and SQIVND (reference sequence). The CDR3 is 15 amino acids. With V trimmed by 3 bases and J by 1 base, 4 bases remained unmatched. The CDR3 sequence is CASSIRTGRTDTQYF. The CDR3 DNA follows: TGTGCCAGTAGTATTAGGACAGGACGCACAGATACGCAGTATTTT.

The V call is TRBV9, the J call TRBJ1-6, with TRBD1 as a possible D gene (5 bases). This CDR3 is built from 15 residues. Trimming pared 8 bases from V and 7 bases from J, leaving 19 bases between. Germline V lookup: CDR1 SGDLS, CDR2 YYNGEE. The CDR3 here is CASSPTGTMNSPLHF. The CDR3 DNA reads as TGTGCCAGTTCCCCAACCGGGACCATGAATTCACCCCTCCACTTT.

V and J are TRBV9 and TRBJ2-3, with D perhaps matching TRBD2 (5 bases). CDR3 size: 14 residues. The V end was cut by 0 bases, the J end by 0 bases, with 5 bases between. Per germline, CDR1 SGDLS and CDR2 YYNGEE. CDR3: CASSVAGSTDTQYF. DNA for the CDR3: TGTGCCAGCAGCGTAGCGGGAAGCACAGATACGCAGTATTTT.

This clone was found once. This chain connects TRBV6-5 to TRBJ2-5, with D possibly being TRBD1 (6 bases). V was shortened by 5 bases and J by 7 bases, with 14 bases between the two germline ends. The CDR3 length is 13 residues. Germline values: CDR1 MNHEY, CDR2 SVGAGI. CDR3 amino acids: CASSTGQPGTQYF. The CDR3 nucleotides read TGTGCCAGCAGTACCGGACAGCCCGGGACCCAGTACTTC.

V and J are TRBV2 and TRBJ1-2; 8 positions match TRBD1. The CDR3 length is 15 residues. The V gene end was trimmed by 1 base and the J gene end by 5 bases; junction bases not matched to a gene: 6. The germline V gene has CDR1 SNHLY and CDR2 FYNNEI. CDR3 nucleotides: TGTGCCAGCAGTGAAGGATTGGACAGGGCGTATGGCTACACCTTC. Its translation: CASSEGLDRAYGYTF.